The rows below give T cell receptor beta chains drawn from one sample of a study of T cells in Graves' hyperthyroidism and ophthalmopathy. TCRdb processed the multiplex PCR reads anew with MiXCR; each CDR3 protein has one entry. There are roughly 400,000 distinct CDR3 sequences in the sample; about 15% occur only once, and 25% to 30% lies in the top ten. Sequencing was done on a sample of blood. Receptors were obtained from a woman between 18 and 30 years old with Graves' hyperthyroidism that later progressed to Graves' ophthalmopathy. Each CDR3 is given with its conserved first and last residue. A D gene is named only where the DNA matches it firmly. The size of a clone is reported for some rows only, either as once, few or many, or as a class for expanded clones.

d_call j_call v_call clone_size cdr3_aa cdr3_nt
TRBD1 TRBJ1-2 TRBV6-1 - CASTIGTGSNGYTF TGTGCCAGCACCATTGGGACAGGGTCGAATGGCTACACCTTC
TRBD1 TRBJ2-1 TRBV19 few CASSIGTAYNEQFF TGTGCCAGTAGTATTGGGACAGCCTACAATGAGCAGTTCTTC
TRBD1 TRBJ1-2 TRBV20-1 many CSALDRGSYGYTF TGCAGTGCTTTGGACAGGGGGAGCTATGGCTACACCTTC
- TRBJ2-1 TRBV11-1 many CASSFPGVSYNEQFF TGTGCCAGCAGCTTTCCGGGGGTTTCCTACAATGAGCAGTTCTTC
- TRBJ2-2 TRBV29-1 - CSVLAGGGTGELFF TGCAGCGTCCTGGCCGGAGGGGGCACCGGGGAGCTGTTTTTT
TRBD1 TRBJ1-2 TRBV3-1 few CASSSLRSRTGRSYGYTF TGTGCCAGCAGCTCCCTACGATCTAGGACAGGGAGGAGCTATGGCTACACCTTC
TRBD2 TRBJ2-7 TRBV12-3/TRBV12-4 - CASSFTPGLAVYEQYF TGTGCCAGCAGCTTCACTCCGGGACTAGCGGTCTACGAGCAGTACTTC
- TRBJ2-3 TRBV6-1 - CASTRTEAPKRTQYF TGTGCCAGCACCCGGACTGAGGCCCCGAAGAGGACGCAGTATTTT
TRBD1 TRBJ2-7 TRBV20-1 medium-sized CSARGTGSYEQYF TGCAGTGCTAGGGGGACAGGCTCCTACGAGCAGTACTTC
- TRBJ1-1 TRBV7-8 few CASSSRASNTEAFF TGTGCCAGCAGCTCTCGGGCCTCGAACACTGAAGCTTTCTTT
- TRBJ2-7 TRBV11-2 many CASSLMGLGSSYEQYF TGTGCCAGCAGCTTGATGGGGTTGGGGAGCTCCTACGAGCAGTACTTC
- TRBJ1-1 TRBV2 many CASVDSEAFF TGTGCCAGCGTGGACAGTGAAGCTTTCTTT
- TRBJ2-1 TRBV20-1 many CSARDRSSAWEQFF TGCAGTGCTAGAGATAGGAGCTCCGCCTGGGAGCAGTTCTTC
- TRBJ1-2 TRBV5-1 many CASSLGQNYGYTF TGCGCCAGCAGCTTGGGACAGAACTATGGCTACACCTTC
- TRBJ2-7 TRBV18 many CASSPPFDSSYEQYF TGTGCCAGCTCACCACCATTTGACAGCTCCTACGAGCAGTACTTC
TRBD2 TRBJ2-5 TRBV5-5 many CASSLKAAGGSYQETQYF TGTGCCAGCAGCTTGAAGGCAGCGGGAGGCTCGTACCAAGAGACCCAGTACTTC
- TRBJ2-7 TRBV6-1 many CASSSEGAGRHEQYF TGTGCCAGCAGTTCCGAGGGAGCGGGTCGCCACGAGCAGTACTTC
- TRBJ1-5 TRBV20-1 few CSARVRASNQPQHF TGCAGTGCTAGGGTCAGGGCGAGCAATCAGCCCCAGCATTTT
- TRBJ2-5 TRBV6-2/TRBV6-3 few CASRDRQVLAQETQYF TGTGCCAGCAGGGATAGACAGGTCCTCGCCCAAGAGACCCAGTACTTC
TRBD2 TRBJ2-1 TRBV19 few CASRLGLASYNEQFF TGTGCCAGTAGGCTCGGACTAGCATCCTACAATGAGCAGTTCTTC
TRBD2 TRBJ2-3 TRBV4-1 many CASSKLAGADTQYF TGCGCCAGCAGCAAACTAGCGGGAGCAGATACGCAGTATTTT
- TRBJ2-6 TRBV19 - CARSGALTVDLSGANVLTF TGTGCCAGGAGCGGCGCCCTGACAGTCGATTTGTCTGGGGCCAACGTCCTGACTTTC
- TRBJ2-1 TRBV7-8 many CASSPPIRRSSNEQFF TGTGCCAGCAGCCCTCCGATTCGGAGGTCCAGCAATGAGCAGTTCTTC
- TRBJ2-7 TRBV14 - CASSQDSVADEQYF TGTGCCAGCAGCCAAGATTCCGTTGCTGACGAGCAGTACTTC
- TRBJ2-2 TRBV14 - CASSQDLLERLAGELFF TGTGCCAGCAGCCAAGATCTGCTGGAGCGTCTCGCCGGGGAGCTGTTTTTT
TRBD2 TRBJ2-7 TRBV6-1 many CASSGYGLAGVEQYF TGTGCCAGCAGTGGCTACGGACTAGCGGGAGTCGAGCAGTACTTC
TRBD2 TRBJ2-7 TRBV7-2 many CASSLVGGLAGGPVEQYF TGTGCCAGCAGCTTAGTCGGTGGACTAGCGGGAGGGCCTGTCGAGCAGTACTTC
TRBD1 TRBJ2-7 TRBV5-1 many CASSQATGQFSYEQYF TGCGCCAGCAGTCAAGCTACGGGACAGTTTTCCTACGAGCAGTACTTC
TRBD2 TRBJ2-5 TRBV19 few CASSVLAGRQETQYF TGTGCCAGTAGTGTTCTAGCGGGACGTCAAGAGACCCAGTACTTC
- TRBJ2-3 TRBV29-1 many CSVEARGADTQYF TGCAGCGTTGAAGCTAGGGGGGCAGATACGCAGTATTTT
TRBD1 TRBJ1-4 TRBV14 few CASSQEAGTGVRKLFF TGTGCCAGCAGCCAGGAAGCCGGGACAGGGGTGAGGAAACTGTTTTTT
- TRBJ1-2 TRBV6-5 many CASSYYDGFNYGYTF TGTGCCAGCAGTTACTACGACGGATTTAACTATGGCTACACCTTC
TRBD1 TRBJ1-2 TRBV7-9 few CASSLARGQGVYGYTF TGTGCCAGCAGCTTAGCCCGTGGACAGGGTGTCTATGGCTACACCTTC
- TRBJ2-3 TRBV6-2/TRBV6-3 - CASSYLGLNTDTQYF TGTGCCAGCAGTTACTTGGGATTGAACACAGATACGCAGTATTTT
TRBD2 TRBJ2-2 TRBV12-3/TRBV12-4 few CASSFVGLPGLAGEIPGELFF TGTGCCAGCAGTTTTGTGGGTCTTCCGGGACTAGCGGGAGAAATCCCCGGGGAGCTGTTTTTT
TRBD2 TRBJ2-5 TRBV28 few CASSSRTSGRRKETQYF TGTGCCAGCAGCTCCAGGACTAGCGGGAGACGGAAAGAGACCCAGTACTTC
- TRBJ2-3 TRBV10-1 many CASSEVPGRGTDTQYF TGCGCCAGCAGTGAGGTCCCAGGTCGGGGCACAGATACGCAGTATTTT
TRBD2 TRBJ2-1 TRBV20-1 - CSAPREGGSNYNEQFF TGCAGTGCTCCCCGGGAGGGCGGGAGTAACTACAATGAGCAGTTCTTC
TRBD1 TRBJ2-5 TRBV7-9 many CASSVNRGWEETQYF TGTGCCAGCAGCGTCAACAGGGGTTGGGAAGAGACCCAGTACTTC
- TRBJ2-5 TRBV6-1 many CASSPGRRETQYF TGTGCCAGCAGCCCTGGGAGACGAGAGACCCAGTACTTC
- TRBJ2-1 TRBV20-1 few CSAIRDAWLSYNEQFF TGCAGTGCTATACGGGACGCCTGGCTCTCCTACAATGAGCAGTTCTTC
TRBD2 TRBJ2-7 TRBV20-1 many CSARAPTSGSSEQYF TGCAGTGCTAGAGCCCCGACTAGCGGGAGTAGCGAGCAGTACTTC
TRBD1 TRBJ1-6 TRBV7-2 - CASSSGDRVGNSPLHF TGTGCCAGCAGCTCGGGGGACAGAGTCGGTAATTCACCCCTCCACTTT
- TRBJ2-1 TRBV27 many CASSPSWSRSYNEQFF TGTGCCAGCAGTCCTTCATGGAGTCGCTCCTACAATGAGCAGTTCTTC
TRBD1 TRBJ1-4 TRBV7-8 many CASSPPMEDTGTGSNEKLFF TGTGCCAGCAGCCCTCCCATGGAAGACACCGGGACAGGGTCTAATGAAAAACTGTTTTTT
TRBD1 TRBJ2-3 TRBV5-1 many CASSSTGGTDTQYF TGCGCCAGCAGCTCTACAGGGGGCACAGATACGCAGTATTTT
- TRBJ2-7 TRBV27 many CASNPGVPSSYEQYF TGTGCCAGCAACCCCGGCGTTCCTAGCTCCTACGAGCAGTACTTC
- TRBJ2-1 TRBV4-1 few CASSQDRGGLSSYNEQFF TGCGCCAGCAGCCAAGATCGTGGGGGGTTAAGCTCCTACAATGAGCAGTTCTTC
- TRBJ1-2 TRBV19 - CASSIPGWVYGYTF TGTGCCAGTAGTATTCCCGGTTGGGTCTATGGCTACACCTTC
- TRBJ2-3 TRBV5-1 - CASSPTKGRTDTQYF TGCGCCAGCAGCCCAACGAAGGGGCGGACAGATACGCAGTATTTT
- TRBJ1-5 TRBV28 many CASSFRQRPQHF TGTGCCAGCAGTTTCCGTCAAAGACCCCAGCATTTT
- TRBJ2-5 TRBV3-1 many CASSQDEGSWETQYF TGTGCCAGCAGCCAAGATGAGGGATCCTGGGAGACCCAGTACTTC
TRBD2 TRBJ2-2 TRBV29-1 many CSGGTGGPGELFF TGCAGCGGAGGGACGGGAGGGCCCGGGGAGCTGTTTTTT
- TRBJ2-3 TRBV9 - CASSTGPGTTDTQYF TGTGCCAGCAGTACGGGGCCAGGAACGACAGATACGCAGTATTTT
TRBD2 TRBJ2-7 TRBV20-1 few CSATLAGVSWQYF TGCAGTGCTACCCTAGCGGGAGTATCGTGGCAGTACTTC
- TRBJ1-5 TRBV20-1 many CSASRGDQPQHF TGCAGTGCTAGTCGGGGAGATCAGCCCCAGCATTTT
- TRBJ2-1 TRBV12-3/TRBV12-4 - CASSYRRNSYNEQFF TGTGCCAGCAGTTATAGGAGGAACTCCTACAATGAGCAGTTCTTC